The T cell receptor (beta chain) described here comes from a study of CD8+CD57+ T cells in acquired aplastic anemia. Across the whole study: DNA recovered from sorted CD4+ and CD8+ cells had a mean of 3.2 ug.

CDR1 and CDR2 (germline): DFQATT, SNEGSKA (reference sequence). Trimming shortened V by 5 bases and J by 0 bases, and 11 bases separated the two germline ends. There are 14 residues in the CDR3. General study points: Almost 30 sequences, all CD8+ CDR3, were shared between patients and controls.

This clonotype has a count of ten or more. Its antigen remains unidentified. Genomic DNA acted as the template from which TCR beta VDJ combination and CDR3 sequence profiling were carried out. In TCRdb, the reads were re-called with MiXCR into one record per CDR3 protein. This sample carries more than 150,000 distinct CDR3 sequences, around 50% of them seen once, and the ten largest clones take about an eighth. All patients picked for sequencing had shown, by flow cytometry, an expansion of CD8+CD57+ cells. Patients, without exception, had severe acquired aplastic anemia. At blood sampling, none of the patients had yet received therapy.

Material for sequencing was sorted CD4+, CD8+, or CD8+CD57+ T cells (not recorded which) from PBMCs. V usage is TRBV20-1 and J usage is TRBJ1-3; a possible D gene is TRBD1 (6 bases). The sequence derives from a human donor with aplastic anemia. CDR3 coding DNA: TGCAGTGCTCGACAGGCTCCCTCTGGAAACACCATATATTTT. Its translation: CSARQAPSGNTIYF.